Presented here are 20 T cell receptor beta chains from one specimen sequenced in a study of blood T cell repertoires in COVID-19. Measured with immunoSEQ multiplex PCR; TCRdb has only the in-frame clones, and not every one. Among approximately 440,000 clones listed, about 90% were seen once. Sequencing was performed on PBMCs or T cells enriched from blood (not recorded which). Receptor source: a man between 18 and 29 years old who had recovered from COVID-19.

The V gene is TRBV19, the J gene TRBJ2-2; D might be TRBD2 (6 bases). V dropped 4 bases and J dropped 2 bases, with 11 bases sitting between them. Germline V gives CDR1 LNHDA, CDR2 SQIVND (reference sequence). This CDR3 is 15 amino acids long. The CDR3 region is CASSTGLLNTGELFF. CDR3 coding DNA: TGTGCCAGTAGTACGGGACTGCTAAACACCGGGGAGCTGTTTTTT.

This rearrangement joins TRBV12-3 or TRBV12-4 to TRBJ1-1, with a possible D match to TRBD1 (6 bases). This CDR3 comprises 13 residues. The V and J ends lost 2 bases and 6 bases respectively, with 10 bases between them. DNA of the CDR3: TGTGCCAGCAGTTTATCAGGGGTACCTGAAGCTTTCTTT. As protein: CASSLSGVPEAFF.

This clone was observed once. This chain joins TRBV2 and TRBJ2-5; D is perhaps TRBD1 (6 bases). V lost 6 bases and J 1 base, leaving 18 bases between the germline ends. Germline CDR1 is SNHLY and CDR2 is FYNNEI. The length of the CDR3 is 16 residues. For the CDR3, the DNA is TGTGCCAGCAGAACAGGGAAGGGGAACATCCAAGAGACCCAGTACTTC. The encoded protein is CASRTGKGNIQETQYF.

The CDR3 loop reads CASTPGQGGGTGELFF. CDR3 sequence (DNA): TGCGCCAGCACCCCCGGCCAGGGAGGCGGCACCGGGGAGCTGTTTTTT. The chain joins TRBV5-1 to TRBJ2-2, with D tentatively TRBD2 (6 bases). This CDR3 spans 16 amino acids. V gave up 6 bases and J gave up 4 bases, with 19 bases separating them. CDR1 and CDR2 (germline): SGHRS, YFSETQ.

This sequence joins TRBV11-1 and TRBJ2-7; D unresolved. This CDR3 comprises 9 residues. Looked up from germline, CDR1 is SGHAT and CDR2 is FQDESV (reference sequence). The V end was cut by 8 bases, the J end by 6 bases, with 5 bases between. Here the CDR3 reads CASSLEQYF. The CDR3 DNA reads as TGTGCCAGCTCCCTCGAGCAGTACTTC.

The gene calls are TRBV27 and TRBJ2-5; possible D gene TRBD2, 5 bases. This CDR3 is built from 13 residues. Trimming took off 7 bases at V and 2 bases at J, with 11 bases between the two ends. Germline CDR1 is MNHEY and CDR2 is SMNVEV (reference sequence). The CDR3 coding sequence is TGTGCCAGCACCCGGACGGGACAAGAGACCCAGTACTTC. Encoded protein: CASTRTGQETQYF.

This CDR3 reads CASSLRTANEKLFF. The CDR3 nucleotides are TGCGCCAGCAGCCTCAGGACAGCAAATGAAAAACTGTTTTTT. The chain has TRBV5-1 and TRBJ1-4; D possibly corresponds to TRBD1 (6 bases). V was trimmed by 4 bases and J by 5 bases, leaving 12 bases between them. This CDR3 is 14 amino acids long. Per the germline V gene, CDR1 is SGHRS and CDR2 is YFSETQ.

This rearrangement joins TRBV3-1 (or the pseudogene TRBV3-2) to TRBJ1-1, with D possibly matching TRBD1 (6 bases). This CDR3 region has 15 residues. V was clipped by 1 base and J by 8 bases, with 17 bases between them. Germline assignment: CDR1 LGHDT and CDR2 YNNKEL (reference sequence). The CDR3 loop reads CASSQAPGVTPEAFF. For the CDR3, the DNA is TGTGCCAGCAGCCAAGCCCCAGGGGTCACACCCGAAGCTTTCTTT.

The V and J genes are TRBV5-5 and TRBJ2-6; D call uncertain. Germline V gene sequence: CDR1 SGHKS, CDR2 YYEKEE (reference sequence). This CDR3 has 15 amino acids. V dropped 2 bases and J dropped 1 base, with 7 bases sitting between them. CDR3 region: CASSFQNSGANVLTF. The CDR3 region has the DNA TGTGCCAGCAGCTTCCAGAATTCTGGGGCCAACGTCCTGACTTTC.

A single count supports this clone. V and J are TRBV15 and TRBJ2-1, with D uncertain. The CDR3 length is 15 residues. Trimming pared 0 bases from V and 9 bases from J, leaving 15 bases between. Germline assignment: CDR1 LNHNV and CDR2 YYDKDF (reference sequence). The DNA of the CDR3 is TGTGCCACCAGCAGAGATCTGATAGATCAAGTTGAGCAGTTCTTC. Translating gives CATSRDLIDQVEQFF.

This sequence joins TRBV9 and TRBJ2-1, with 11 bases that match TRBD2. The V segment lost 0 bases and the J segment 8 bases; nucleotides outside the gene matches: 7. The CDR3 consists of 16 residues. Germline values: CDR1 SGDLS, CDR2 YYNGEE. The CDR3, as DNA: TGTGCCAGCAGCGTAGTAGCGGGAGGGCCAGGAGATGAGCAGTTCTTC. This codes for CASSVVAGGPGDEQFF.

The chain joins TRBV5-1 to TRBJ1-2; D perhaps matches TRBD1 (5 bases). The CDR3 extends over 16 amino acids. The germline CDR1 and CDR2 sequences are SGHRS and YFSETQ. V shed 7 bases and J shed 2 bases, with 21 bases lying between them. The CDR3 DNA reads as TGCGCCAGCGATCCTGGGGGGTCGAGTATAAACTATGGCTACACCTTC. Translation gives CASDPGGSSINYGYTF.

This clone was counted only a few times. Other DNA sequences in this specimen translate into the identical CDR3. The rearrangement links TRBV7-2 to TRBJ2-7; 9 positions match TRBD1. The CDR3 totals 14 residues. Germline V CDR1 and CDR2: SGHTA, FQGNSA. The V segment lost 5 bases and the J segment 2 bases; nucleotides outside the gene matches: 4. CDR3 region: CASSPGQGAYEQYF. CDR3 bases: TGTGCCAGCAGCCCGGGACAGGGAGCCTACGAGCAGTACTTC.

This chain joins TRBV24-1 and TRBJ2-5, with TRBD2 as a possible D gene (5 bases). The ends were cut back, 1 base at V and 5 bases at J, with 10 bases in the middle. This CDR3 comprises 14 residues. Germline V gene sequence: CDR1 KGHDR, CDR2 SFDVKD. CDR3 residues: CATSDFAGWETQYF. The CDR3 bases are TGTGCCACCAGTGATTTCGCGGGTTGGGAGACCCAGTACTTC.

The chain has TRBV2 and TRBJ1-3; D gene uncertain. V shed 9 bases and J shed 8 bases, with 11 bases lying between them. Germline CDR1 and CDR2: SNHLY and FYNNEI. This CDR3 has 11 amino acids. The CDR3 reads CASQTRDTIYF. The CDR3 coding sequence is TGTGCCAGTCAAACTAGGGACACCATATATTTT.

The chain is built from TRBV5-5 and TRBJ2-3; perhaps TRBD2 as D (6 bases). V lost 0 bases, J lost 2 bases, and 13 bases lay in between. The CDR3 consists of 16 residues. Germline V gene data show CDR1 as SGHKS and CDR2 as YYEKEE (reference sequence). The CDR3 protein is CASSLGPGEDTDTQYF. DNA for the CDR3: TGTGCCAGCAGCTTGGGTCCGGGAGAGGACACAGATACGCAGTATTTT.

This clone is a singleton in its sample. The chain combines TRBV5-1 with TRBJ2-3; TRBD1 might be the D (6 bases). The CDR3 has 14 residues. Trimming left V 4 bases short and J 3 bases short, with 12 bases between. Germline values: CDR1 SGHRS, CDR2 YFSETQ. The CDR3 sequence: CASSAGQITDTQYF. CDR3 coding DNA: TGCGCCAGCAGCGCTGGACAGATAACAGATACGCAGTATTTT.

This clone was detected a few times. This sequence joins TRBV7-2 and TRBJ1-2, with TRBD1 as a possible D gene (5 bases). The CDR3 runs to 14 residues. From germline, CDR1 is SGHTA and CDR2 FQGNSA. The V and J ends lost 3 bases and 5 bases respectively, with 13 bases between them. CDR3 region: CASSFFAGGYGYTF. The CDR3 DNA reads TGTGCCAGCAGCTTTTTTGCCGGGGGGTATGGCTACACCTTC. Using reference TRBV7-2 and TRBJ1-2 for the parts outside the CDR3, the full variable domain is GAGVSQSPSNKVTEKGKDVELRCDPISGHTALYWYRQSLGQGLEFLIYFQGNSAPDKSGLPSDRFSAERTGGSVSTLTIQRTQQEDSAVYLCASSFFAGGYGYTFGSGTRLTVV.

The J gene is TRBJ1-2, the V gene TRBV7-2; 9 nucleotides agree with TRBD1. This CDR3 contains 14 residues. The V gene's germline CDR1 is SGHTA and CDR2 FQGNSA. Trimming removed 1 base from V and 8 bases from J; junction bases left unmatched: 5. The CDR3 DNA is TGTGCCAGCAGCTTAGGGGACAGGGACGGAGGCTACACCTTC. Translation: CASSLGDRDGGYTF. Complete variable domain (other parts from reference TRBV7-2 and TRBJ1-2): GAGVSQSPSNKVTEKGKDVELRCDPISGHTALYWYRQSLGQGLEFLIYFQGNSAPDKSGLPSDRFSAERTGGSVSTLTIQRTQQEDSAVYLCASSLGDRDGGYTFGSGTRLTVV.

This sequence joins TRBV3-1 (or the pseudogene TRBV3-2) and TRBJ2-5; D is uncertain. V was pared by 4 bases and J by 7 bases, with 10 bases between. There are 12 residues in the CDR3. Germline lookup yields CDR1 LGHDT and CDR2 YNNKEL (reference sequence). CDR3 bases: TGTGCCAGCAGCCGTCCCCCGGGGACCCAGTACTTC. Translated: CASSRPPGTQYF.